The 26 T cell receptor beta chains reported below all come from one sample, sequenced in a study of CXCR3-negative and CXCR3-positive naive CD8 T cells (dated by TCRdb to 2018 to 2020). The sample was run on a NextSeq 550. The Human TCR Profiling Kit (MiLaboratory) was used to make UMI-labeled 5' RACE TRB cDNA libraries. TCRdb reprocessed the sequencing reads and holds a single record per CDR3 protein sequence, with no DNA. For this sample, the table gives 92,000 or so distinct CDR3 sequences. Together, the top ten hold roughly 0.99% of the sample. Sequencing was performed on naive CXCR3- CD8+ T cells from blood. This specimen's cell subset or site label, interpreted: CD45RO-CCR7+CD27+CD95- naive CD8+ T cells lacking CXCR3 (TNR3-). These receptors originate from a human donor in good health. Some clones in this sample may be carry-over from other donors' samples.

The CDR3 spells CASSQDAGALPDTQYF. The rearrangement links TRBV3-1 to TRBJ2-3; as DNA is missing, the TRBD2 call by TCRdb cannot be tested. Germline CDR1 is LGHDT and CDR2 is YNNKEL (reference sequence). The CDR3 is 16 residues long.

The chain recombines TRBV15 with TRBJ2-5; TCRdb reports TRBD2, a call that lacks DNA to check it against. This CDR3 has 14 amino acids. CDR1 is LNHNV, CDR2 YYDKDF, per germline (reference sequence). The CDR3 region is CATSRRGLAETQYF.

The CDR3 loop reads CASSGLAGFSSYNEQFF. V and J are TRBV7-3 and TRBJ2-1; TCRdb calls TRBD2, which cannot be checked without DNA. The CDR3 consists of 17 residues. CDR1 SGHTA and CDR2 FQGTGA come from the germline V gene.

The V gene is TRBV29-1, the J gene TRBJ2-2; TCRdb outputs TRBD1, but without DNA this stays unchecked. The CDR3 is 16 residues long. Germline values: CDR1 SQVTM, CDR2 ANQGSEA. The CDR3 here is CSVPAKGGANTGELFF.

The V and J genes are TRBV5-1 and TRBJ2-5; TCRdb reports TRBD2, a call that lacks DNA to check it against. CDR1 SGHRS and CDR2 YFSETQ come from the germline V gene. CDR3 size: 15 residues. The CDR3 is CASSLETSAQETQYF.

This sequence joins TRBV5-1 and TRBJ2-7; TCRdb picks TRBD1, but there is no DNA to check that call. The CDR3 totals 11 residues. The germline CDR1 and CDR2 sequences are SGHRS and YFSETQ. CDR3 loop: CASSQGGEQYF.

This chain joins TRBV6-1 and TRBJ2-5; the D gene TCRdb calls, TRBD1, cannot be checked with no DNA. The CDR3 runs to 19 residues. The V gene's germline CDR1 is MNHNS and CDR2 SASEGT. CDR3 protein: CASSEAAGLGSGEWETQYF.

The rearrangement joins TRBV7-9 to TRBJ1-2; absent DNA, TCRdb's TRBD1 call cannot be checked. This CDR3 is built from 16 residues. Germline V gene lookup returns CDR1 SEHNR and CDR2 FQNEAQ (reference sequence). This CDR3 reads CASSLGPGGLNYGYTF.

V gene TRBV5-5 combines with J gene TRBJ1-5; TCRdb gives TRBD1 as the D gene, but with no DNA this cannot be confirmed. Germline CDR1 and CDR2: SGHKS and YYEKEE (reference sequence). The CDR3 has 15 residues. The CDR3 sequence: CASSLSQGATQPQHF.

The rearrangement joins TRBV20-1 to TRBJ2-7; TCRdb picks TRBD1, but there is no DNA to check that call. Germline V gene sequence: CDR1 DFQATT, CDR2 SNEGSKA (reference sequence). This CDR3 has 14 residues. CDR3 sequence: CSAGTKGPYYEQYF.

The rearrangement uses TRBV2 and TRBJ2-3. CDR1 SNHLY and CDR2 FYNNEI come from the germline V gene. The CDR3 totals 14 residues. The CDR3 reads CASSERDYTDTQYF.

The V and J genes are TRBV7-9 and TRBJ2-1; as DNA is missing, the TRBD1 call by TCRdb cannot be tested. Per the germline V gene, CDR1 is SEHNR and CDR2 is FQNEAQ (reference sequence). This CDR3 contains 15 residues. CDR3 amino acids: CASSRDRVSYNEQFF.

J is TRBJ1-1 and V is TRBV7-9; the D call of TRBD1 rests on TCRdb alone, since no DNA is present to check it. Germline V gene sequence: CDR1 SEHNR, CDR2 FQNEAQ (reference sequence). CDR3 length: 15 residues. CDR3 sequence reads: CASSEGQGMNTEAFF.

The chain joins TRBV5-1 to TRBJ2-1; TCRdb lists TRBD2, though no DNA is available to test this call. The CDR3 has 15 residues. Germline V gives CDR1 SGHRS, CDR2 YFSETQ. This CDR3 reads CASSLSEGKYNEQFF.

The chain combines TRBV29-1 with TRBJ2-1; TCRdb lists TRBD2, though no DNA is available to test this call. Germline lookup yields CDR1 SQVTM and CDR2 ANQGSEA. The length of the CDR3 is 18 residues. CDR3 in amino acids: CSVGRASGRVPSYNEQFF.

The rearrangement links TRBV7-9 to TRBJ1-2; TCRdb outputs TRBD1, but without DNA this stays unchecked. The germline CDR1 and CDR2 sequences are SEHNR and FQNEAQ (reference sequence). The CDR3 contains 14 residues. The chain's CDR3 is CASSLAAGDSGYTF.

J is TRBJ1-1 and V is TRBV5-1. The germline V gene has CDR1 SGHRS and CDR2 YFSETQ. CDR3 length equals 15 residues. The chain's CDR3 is CASIGGAGPNTEAFF.

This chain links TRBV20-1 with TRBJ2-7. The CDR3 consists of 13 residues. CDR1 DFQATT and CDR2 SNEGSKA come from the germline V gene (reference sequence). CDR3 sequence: CSALRRSSYEQYF.

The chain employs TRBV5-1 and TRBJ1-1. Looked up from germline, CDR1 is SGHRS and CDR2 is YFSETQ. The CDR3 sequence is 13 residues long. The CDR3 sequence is CASSSDKNTEAFF.

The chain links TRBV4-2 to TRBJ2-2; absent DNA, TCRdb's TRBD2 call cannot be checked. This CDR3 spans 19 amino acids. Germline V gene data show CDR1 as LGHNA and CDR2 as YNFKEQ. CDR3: CASSQVTSGGESNTGELFF.

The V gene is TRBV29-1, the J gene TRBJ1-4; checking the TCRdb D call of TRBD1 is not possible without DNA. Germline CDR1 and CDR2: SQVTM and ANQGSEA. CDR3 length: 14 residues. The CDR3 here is CSVDRGATNEKLFF.

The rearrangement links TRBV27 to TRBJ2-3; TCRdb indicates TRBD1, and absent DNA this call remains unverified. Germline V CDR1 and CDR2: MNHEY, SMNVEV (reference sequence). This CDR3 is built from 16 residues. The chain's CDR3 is CASSSVAGVGTDTQYF.

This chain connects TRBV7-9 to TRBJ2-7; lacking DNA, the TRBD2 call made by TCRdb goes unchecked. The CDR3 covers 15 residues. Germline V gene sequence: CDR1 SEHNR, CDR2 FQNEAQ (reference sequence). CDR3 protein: CASEPSGTRTYEQYF.

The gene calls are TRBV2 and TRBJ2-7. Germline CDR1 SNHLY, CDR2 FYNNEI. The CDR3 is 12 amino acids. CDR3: CASRQIRLEQYF.

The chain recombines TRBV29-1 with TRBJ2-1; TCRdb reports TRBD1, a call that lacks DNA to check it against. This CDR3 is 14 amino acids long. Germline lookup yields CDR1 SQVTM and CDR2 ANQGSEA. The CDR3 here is CSVRDSSMYNEQFF.

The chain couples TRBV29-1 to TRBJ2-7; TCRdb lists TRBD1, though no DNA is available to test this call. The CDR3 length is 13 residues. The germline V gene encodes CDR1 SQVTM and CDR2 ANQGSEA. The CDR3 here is CSVMTGADYEQYF.